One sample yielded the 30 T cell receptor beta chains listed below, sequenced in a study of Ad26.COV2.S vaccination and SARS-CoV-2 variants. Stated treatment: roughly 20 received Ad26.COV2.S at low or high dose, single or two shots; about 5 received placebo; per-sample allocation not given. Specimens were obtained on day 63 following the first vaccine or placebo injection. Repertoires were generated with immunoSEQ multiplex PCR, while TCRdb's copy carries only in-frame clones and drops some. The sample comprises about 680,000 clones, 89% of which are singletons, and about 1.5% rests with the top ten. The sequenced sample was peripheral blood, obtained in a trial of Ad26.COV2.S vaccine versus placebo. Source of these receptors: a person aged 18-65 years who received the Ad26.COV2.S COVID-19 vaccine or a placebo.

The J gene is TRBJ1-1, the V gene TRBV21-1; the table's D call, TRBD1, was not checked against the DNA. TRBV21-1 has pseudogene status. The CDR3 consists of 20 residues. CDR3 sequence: CASSNCGGELGGRGPTEAFF. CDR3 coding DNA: TGTGCCAGCAGCAACTGTGGAGGGGAGTTGGGGGGCAGGGGGCCCACTGAAGCTTTCTTT.

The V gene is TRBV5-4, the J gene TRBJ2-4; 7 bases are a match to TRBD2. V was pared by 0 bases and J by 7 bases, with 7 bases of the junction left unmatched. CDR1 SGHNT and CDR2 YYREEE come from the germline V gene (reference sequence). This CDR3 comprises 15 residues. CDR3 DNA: TGTGCCAGCAGCTTGGGACTAGCCGGTCGGAACATTCAGTACTTC. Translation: CASSLGLAGRNIQYF.

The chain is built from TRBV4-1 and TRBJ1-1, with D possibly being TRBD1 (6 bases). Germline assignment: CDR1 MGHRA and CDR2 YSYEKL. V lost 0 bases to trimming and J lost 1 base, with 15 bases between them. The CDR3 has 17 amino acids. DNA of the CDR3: TGCGCCAGCAGCCAAGAGCCTTACAGGGAGAGGAACACTGAAGCTTTCTTT. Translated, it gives CASSQEPYRERNTEAFF.

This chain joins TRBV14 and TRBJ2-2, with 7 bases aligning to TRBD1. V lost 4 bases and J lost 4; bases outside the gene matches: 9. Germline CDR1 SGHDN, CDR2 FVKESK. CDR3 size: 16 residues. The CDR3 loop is CASSLEGGRFTGELFF. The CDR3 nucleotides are TGTGCCAGCAGCCTTGAAGGGGGCCGTTTCACCGGGGAGCTGTTTTTT. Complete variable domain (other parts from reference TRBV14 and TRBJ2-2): EAGVTQFPSHSVIEKGQTVTLRCDPISGHDNLYWYRRVMGKEIKFLLHFVKESKQDESGMPNNRFLAERTGGTYSTLKVQPAELEDSGVYFCASSLEGGRFTGELFFGEGSRLTVL.

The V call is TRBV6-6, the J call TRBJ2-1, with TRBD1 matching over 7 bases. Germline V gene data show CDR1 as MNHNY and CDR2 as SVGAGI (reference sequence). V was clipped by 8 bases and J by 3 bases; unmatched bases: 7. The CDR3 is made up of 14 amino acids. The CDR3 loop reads CASGRDSLYNEQFF. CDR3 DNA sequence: TGTGCCAGCGGCCGGGACAGCCTCTACAATGAGCAGTTCTTC.

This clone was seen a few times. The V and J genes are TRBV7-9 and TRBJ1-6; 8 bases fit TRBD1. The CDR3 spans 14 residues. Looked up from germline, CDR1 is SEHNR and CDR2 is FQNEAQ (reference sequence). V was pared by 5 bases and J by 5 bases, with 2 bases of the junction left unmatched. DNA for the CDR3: TGTGCCAGCAGCACGACAGGGGATAATTCACCCCTCCACTTT. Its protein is CASSTTGDNSPLHF.

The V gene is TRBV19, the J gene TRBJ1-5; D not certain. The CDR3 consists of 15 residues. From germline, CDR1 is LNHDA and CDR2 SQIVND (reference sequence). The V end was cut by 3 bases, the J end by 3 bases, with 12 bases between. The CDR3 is CASSMPAGFNQPQHF. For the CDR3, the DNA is TGTGCCAGTAGTATGCCCGCAGGCTTCAATCAGCCCCAGCATTTT.

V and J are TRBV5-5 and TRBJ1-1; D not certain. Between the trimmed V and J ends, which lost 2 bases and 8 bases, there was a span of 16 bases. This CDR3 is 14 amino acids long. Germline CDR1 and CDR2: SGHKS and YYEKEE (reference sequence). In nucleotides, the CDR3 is TGTGCCAGCAGCTTCGAATTCGGTTACAGAGAAGCTTTCTTT. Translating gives CASSFEFGYREAFF.

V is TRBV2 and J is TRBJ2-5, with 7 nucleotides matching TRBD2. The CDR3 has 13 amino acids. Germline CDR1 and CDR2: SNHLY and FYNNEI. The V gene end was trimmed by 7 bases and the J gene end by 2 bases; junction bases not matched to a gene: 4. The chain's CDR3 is CASKSGNQETQYF. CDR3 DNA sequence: TGTGCCAGCAAAAGCGGGAATCAAGAGACCCAGTACTTC.

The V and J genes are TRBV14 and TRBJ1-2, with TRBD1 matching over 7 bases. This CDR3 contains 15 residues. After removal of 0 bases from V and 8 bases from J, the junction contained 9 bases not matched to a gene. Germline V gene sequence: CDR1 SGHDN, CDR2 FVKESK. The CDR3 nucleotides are TGTGCCAGCAGCCAAGATCTGAGGACAGGCTCGGGCTACACCTTC. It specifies CASSQDLRTGSGYTF.

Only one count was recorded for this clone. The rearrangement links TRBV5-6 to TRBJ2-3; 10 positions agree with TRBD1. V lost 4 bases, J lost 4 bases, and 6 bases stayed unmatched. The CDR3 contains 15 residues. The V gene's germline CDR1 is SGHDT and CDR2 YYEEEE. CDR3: CASSLTGGSPDTQYF. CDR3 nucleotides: TGTGCCAGCAGCCTGACAGGGGGCAGCCCAGATACGCAGTATTTT.

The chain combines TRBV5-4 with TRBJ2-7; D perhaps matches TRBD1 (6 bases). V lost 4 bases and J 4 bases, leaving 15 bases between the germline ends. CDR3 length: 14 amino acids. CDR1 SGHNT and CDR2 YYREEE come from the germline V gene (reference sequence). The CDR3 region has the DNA TGTGCCAGCAGCCGGTTGGCAGGGGATTACGAGCAGTACTTC. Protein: CASSRLAGDYEQYF.

In DNA form, the CDR3 reads TGTGCCAGCAGCCCATCGTGGGGGTACAATCAGCCCCAGCATTTT. This encodes CASSPSWGYNQPQHF. The chain links TRBV6-5 to TRBJ1-5, with D possibly being TRBD1 (5 bases). The ends were cut back, 6 bases at V and 3 bases at J, with 15 bases in the middle. Per the germline V gene, CDR1 is MNHEY and CDR2 is SVGAGI. There are 15 residues in the CDR3.

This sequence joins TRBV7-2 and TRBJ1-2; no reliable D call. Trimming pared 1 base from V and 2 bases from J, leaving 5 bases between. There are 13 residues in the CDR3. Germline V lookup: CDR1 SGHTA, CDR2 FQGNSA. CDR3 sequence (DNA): TGTGCCAGCAGCTTAGGGATCAACTATGGCTACACCTTC. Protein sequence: CASSLGINYGYTF.

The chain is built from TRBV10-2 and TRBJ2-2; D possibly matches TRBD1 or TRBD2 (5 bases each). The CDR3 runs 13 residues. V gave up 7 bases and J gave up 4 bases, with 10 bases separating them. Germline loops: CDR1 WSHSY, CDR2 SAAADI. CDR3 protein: CASKRGVTGELFF. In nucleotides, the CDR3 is TGCGCCAGCAAGCGAGGGGTCACCGGGGAGCTGTTTTTT.

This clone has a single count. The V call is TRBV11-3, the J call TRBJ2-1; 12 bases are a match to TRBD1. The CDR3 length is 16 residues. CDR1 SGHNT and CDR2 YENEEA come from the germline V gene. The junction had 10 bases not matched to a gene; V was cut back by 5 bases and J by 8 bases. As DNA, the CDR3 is TGTGCCAGCAGCATTAGGGGACAGGGGGCAAATCATGAGCAGTTCTTC. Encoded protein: CASSIRGQGANHEQFF.

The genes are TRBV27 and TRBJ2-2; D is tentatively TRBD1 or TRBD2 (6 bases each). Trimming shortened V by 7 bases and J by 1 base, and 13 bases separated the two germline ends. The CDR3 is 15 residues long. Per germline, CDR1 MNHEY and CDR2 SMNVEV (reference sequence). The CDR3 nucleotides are TGTGCCAGCACCCCGGAGGGGGAGAACACCGGGGAGCTGTTTTTT. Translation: CASTPEGENTGELFF.

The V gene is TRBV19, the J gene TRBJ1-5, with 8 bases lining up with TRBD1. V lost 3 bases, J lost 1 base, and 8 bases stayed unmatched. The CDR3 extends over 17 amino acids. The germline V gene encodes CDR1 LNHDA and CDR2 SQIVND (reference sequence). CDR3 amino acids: CASSMPQGAISNQPQHF. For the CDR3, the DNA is TGTGCCAGTAGTATGCCCCAGGGGGCGATCAGCAATCAGCCCCAGCATTTT. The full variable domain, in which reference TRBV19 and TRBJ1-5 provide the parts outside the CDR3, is DGGITQSPKYLFRKEGQNVTLSCEQNLNHDAMYWYRQDPGQGLRLIYYSQIVNDFQKGDIAEGYSVSREKKESFPLTVTSAQKNPTAFYLCASSMPQGAISNQPQHFGDGTRLSIL.

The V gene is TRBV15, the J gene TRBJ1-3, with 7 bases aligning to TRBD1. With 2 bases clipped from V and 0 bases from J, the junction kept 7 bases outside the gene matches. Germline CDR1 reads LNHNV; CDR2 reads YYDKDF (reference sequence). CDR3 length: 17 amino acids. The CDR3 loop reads CATSRKKTGLSGNTIYF. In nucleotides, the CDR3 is TGTGCCACCAGCAGAAAGAAGACAGGGCTCTCTGGAAACACCATATATTTT.

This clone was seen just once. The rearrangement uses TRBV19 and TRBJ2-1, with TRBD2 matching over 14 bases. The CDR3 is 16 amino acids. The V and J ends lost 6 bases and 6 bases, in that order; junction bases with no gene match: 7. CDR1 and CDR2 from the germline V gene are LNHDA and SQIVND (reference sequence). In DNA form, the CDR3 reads TGTGCCAGTAGAGGGACTAGCGGGGGCCACGGCAATGAGCAGTTCTTC. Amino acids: CASRGTSGGHGNEQFF.

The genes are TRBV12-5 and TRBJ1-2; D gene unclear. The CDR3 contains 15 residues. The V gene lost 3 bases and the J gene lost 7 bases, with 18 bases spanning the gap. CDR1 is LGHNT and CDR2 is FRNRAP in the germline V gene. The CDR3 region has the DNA TGTGCTAGTGGTTTCCTCGACGCCCCCTACGCTGGCTACACCTTC. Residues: CASGFLDAPYAGYTF.

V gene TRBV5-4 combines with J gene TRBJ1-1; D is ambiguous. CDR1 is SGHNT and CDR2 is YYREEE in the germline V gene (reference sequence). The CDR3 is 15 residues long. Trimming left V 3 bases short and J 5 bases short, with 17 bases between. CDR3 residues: CASSYPRVGRTEAFF. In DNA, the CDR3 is TGTGCCAGCAGCTACCCTCGGGTGGGGAGGACTGAAGCTTTCTTT.

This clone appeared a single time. For the CDR3, the DNA is TGTGCCAGCAGCTTAGGGGGGTCCAATACCTACGAGCAGTACTTC. Translated, it gives CASSLGGSNTYEQYF. The chain combines TRBV7-6 with TRBJ2-7; D may correspond to TRBD1 or TRBD2 (5 bases each). The V end lost 1 base, the J end lost 2 bases, and 12 bases lay between the germline ends. The V gene's germline CDR1 is SGHVS and CDR2 FNYEAQ. This CDR3 contains 15 residues.

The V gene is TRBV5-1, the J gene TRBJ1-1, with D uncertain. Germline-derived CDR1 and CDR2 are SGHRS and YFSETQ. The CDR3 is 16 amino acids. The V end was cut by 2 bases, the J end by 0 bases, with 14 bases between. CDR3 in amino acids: CASSFSRYPMNTEAFF. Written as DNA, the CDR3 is TGCGCCAGCAGCTTTAGTCGGTATCCTATGAACACTGAAGCTTTCTTT.

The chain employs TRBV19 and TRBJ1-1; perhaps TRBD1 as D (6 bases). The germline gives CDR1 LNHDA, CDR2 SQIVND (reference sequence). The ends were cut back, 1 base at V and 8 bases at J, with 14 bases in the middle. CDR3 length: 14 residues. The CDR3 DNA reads TGTGCCAGTAGTATAGGGGGGACACCCCGCGAAGCTTTCTTT. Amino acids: CASSIGGTPREAFF.

CDR3 protein: CASARLAGEVGQFF. CDR3 bases: TGTGCCAGCGCGCGACTAGCGGGAGAAGTAGGGCAGTTCTTC. The chain combines TRBV5-5 with TRBJ2-1; 12 bases line up with TRBD2. With 7 bases clipped from V and 12 bases from J, the junction kept 11 bases outside the gene matches. This CDR3 region has 14 residues. Germline-derived CDR1 and CDR2 are SGHKS and YYEKEE (reference sequence).

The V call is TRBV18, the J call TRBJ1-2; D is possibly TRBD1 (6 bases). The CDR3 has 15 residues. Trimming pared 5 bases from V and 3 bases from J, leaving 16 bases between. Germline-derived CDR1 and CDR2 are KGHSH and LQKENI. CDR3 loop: CASSAGTRDYYGYTF. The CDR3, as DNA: TGTGCCAGCTCAGCCGGGACACGCGACTACTATGGCTACACCTTC.

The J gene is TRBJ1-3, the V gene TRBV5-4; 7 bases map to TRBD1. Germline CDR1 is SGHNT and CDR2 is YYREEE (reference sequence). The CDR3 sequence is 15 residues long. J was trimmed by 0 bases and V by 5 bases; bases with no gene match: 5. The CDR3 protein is CASSDREGSGNTIYF. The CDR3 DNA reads TGTGCCAGCAGTGACAGGGAGGGCTCTGGAAACACCATATATTTT.

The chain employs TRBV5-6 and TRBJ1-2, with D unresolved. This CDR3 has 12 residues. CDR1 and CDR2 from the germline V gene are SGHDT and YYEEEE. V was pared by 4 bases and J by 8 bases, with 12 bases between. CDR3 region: CASSQGGMGYTF. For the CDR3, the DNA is TGTGCCAGCAGCCAAGGAGGGATGGGCTACACCTTC.

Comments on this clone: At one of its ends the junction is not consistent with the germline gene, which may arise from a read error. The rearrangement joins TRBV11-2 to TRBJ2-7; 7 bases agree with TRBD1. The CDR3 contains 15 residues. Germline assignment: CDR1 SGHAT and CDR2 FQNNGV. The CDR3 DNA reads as TGTGCCAGCAGCGTAGACAGGGATTCATTCTACGAGCAGTACTTC. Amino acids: CASSVDRDSFYEQYF. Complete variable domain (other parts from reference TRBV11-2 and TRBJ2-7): EAGVAQSPRYKIIEKRQSVAFWCNPISGHATLYWYQQILGQGPKLLIQFQNNGVVDDSQLPKDRFSAERLKGVDSTLKIQPAKLEDSAVYLCASSVDRDSFYEQYFGPGTRLTVT.